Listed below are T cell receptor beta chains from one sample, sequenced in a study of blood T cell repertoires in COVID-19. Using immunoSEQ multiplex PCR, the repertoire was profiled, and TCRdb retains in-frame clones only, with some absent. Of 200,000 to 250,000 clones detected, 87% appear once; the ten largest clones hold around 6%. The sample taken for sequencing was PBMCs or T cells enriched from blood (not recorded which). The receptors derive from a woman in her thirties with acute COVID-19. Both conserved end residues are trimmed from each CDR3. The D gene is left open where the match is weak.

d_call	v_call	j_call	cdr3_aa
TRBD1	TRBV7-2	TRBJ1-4	ASGRGLGTGNEKLF
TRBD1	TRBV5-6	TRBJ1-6	ASRDSRNSPLH
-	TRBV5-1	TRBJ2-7	ASSVIAEGEQY
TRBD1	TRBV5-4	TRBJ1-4	ASSLPGLGGEKLF
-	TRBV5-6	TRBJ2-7	ASSLVGRGPTYEQY
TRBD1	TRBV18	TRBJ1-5	ASSHDRGRQPQH
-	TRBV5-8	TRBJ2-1	ASSSEGAPRYNEQF
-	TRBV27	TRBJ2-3	ASSFRGLYTDTQY
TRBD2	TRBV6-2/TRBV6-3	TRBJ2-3	ASSSLTSGGSTDTQY
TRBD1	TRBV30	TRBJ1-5	AWSGTQGAQPQH
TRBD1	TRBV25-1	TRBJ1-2	ASRGQGGGYT
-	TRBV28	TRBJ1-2	ASSLIQLVYT
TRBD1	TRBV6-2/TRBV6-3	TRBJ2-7	ASSYSPPFGTGDHEQY
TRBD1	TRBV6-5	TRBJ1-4	ASSSTTGPNEKLF
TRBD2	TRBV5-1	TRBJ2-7	ASSSMTSGGYDRDEQY
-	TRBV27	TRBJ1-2	ASRTFGDYGYT
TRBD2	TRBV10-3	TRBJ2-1	ATARGSRHEQF
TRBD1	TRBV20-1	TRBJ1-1	SAGGAQEAF
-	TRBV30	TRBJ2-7	AWSANSGYEQY
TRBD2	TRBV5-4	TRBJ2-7	ASSLTSGRPYEQY
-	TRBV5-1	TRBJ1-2	ASSLVTNYGYT
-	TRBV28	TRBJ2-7	ASSLSDNGVYEQY
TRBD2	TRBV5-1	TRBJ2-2	ASSPSGSTGELF
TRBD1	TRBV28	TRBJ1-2	ASTETGNYGYT